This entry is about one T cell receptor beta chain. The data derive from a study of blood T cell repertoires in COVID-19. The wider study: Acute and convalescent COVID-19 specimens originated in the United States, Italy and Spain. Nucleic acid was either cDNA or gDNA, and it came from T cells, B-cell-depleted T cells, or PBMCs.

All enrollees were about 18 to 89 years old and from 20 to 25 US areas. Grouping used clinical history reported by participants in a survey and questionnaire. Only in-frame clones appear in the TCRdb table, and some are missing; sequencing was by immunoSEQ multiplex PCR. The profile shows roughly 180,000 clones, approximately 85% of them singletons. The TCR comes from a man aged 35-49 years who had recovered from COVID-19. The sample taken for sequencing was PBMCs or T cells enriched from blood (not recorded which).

The DNA for the CDR3 is TGCAGCGTTGTAGTTCACACTGAAGCTTTCTTT. Translating gives CSVVVHTEAFF. V gene TRBV29-1 combines with J gene TRBJ1-1; D is uncertain. This CDR3 is 11 amino acids long. CDR1 and CDR2 from the germline V gene are SQVTM and ANQGSEA. Trimming stripped 4 bases from V and 3 bases from J, with 6 bases between.